The clone carrying this T cell receptor (beta chain) was seen more than once but under ten times. The antigen is not known. The record originates from a study of T cells in Graves' hyperthyroidism and ophthalmopathy. Study-wide results and limits: Most clonotypes that expanded in the thyroid above 0.001 also showed up in blood.

V was clipped by 10 bases and J by 2 bases, with 18 bases between them. The CDR3 extends over 15 amino acids. Germline V gene lookup returns CDR1 MDHEN and CDR2 SYDVKM. Authors of the study amplified TCR beta CDR3 regions from RNA transcripts. HTBI primers were the set used in a first-round RT-PCR of the TCR CDR3. TCRdb fed the multiplex PCR reads into MiXCR, producing one record per CDR3 protein. The table lists roughly 350,000 distinct CDR3 sequences, 12% to 15% of them singletons, with approximately 35% in the top ten. The receptor's source is a woman between 35 and 50 years old with Graves' ophthalmopathy. This rearrangement joins TRBV28 to TRBJ1-5; D might be TRBD1 (5 bases). Sequencing used blood. The CDR3 here is CANNSGQGGNQPQHF. The CDR3 DNA reads as TGTGCCAACAACTCGGGCCAGGGAGGCAATCAGCCCCAGCATTTT.